This T cell receptor (beta chain) was captured in a study of CD8 T cells in ankylosing spondylitis. V was shortened by 2 bases and J by 2 bases, with 11 bases between the two germline ends. Germline CDR1 and CDR2: SGHKS and YYEKEE (reference sequence). This CDR3 region has 15 residues. Scientists made TCR beta libraries using quantitative 5'-RACE with molecular barcodes. TCRdb re-derived calls from the 5' RACE reads in MiXCR, one entry per CDR3 protein. This sample carries around 130,000 distinct CDR3 sequences, 9.3% of them seen once, and the ten largest clones take 3.3%. This clonotype was counted ten times or more.

The sequence was obtained from a male donor with ankylosing spondylitis or in good health (not recorded which). The V gene is TRBV5-5, the J gene TRBJ2-1, with D possibly being TRBD1 or TRBD2 (5 bases each). The specimen was blood, either unsorted or a sorted T cell fraction (not recorded which). The CDR3 here is CASSFEGKTYNEQFF. As DNA, the CDR3 is TGTGCCAGCAGCTTCGAGGGGAAAACCTACAATGAGCAGTTCTTC.